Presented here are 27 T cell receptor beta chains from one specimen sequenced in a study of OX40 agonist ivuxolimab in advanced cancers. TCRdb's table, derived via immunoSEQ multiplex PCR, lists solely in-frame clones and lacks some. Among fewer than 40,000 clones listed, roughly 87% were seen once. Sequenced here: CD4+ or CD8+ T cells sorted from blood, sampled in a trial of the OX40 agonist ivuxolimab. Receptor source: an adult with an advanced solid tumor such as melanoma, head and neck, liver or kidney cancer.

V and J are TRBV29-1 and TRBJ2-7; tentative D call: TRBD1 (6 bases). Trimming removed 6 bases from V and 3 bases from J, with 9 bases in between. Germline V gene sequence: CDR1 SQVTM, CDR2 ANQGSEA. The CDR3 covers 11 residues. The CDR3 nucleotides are TGCAGCGTCGGACAGAACTACGAGCAGTACTTC. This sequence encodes CSVGQNYEQYF.

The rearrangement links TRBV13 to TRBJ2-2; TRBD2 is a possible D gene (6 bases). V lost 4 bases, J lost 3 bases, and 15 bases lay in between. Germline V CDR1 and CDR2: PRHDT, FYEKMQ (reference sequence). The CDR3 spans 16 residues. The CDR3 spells CASSSPGLSDTGELFF. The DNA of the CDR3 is TGTGCCAGCAGCTCTCCGGGACTCTCAGACACCGGGGAGCTGTTTTTT. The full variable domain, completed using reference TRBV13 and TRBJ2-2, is AAGVIQSPRHLIKEKRETATLKCYPIPRHDTVYWYQQGPGQDPQFLISFYEKMQSDKGSIPDRFSAQQFSDYHSELNMSSLELGDSALYFCASSSPGLSDTGELFFGEGSRLTVL.

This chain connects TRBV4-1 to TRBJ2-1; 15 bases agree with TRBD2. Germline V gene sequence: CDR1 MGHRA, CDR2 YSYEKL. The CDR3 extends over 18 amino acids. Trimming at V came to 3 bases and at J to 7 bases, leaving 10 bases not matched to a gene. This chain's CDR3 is CASSHDGTSGGSRNEQFF. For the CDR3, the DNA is TGCGCCAGCAGCCATGACGGGACTAGCGGGGGGAGTAGGAATGAGCAGTTCTTC.

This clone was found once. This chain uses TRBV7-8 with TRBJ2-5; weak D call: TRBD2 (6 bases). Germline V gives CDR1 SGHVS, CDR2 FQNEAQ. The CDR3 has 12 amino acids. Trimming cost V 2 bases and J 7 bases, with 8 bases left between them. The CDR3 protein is CASSLRGGTQYF. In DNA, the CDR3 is TGTGCCAGCAGCTTAAGGGGAGGGACCCAGTACTTC.

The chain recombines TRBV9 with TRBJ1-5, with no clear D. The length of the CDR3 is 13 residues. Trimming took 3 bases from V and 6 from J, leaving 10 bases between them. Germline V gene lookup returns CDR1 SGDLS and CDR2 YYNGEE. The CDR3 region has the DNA TGTGCCAGCAGCGGCCGGACGGGTCAGCCCCAGCATTTT. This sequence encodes CASSGRTGQPQHF.

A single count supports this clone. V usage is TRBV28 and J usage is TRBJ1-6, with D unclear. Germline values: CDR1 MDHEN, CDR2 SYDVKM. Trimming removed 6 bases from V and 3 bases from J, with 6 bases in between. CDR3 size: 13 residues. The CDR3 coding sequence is TGTGCCAGCAGACAGAACTATAATTCACCCCTCCACTTT. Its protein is CASRQNYNSPLHF.

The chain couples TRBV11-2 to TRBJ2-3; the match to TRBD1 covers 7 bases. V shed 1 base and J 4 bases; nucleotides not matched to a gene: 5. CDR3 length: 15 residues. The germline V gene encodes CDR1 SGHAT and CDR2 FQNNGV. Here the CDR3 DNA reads TGTGCCAGCAGCTTAGGGTATCAGGGGGCAGATACGCAGTATTTT. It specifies CASSLGYQGADTQYF.

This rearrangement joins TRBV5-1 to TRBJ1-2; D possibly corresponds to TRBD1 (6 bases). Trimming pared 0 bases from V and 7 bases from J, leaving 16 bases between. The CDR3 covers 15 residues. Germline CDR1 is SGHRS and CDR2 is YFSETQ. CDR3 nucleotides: TGCGCCAGCAGCTTGGAGGGGCAGGGGAGTGGTGGCTACACCTTC. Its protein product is CASSLEGQGSGGYTF.

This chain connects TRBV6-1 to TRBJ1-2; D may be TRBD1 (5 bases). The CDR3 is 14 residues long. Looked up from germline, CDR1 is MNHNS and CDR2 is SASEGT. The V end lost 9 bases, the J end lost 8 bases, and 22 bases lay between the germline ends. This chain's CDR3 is CASAGAGHGSGYTF. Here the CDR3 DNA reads TGTGCCAGTGCCGGGGCAGGGCACGGGTCCGGCTACACCTTC.

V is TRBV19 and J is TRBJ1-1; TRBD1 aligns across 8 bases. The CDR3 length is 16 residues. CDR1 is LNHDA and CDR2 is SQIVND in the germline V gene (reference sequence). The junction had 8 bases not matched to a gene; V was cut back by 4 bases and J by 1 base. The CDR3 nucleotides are TGTGCCAGTAGTACCTCTTACAGGGGGGCGAACACTGAAGCTTTCTTT. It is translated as CASSTSYRGANTEAFF.

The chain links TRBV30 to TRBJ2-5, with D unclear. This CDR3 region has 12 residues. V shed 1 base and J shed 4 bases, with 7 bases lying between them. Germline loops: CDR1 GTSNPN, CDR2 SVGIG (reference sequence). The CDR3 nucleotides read TGTGCCTGGAGTGGGACGGGAGAGACCCAGTACTTC. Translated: CAWSGTGETQYF.

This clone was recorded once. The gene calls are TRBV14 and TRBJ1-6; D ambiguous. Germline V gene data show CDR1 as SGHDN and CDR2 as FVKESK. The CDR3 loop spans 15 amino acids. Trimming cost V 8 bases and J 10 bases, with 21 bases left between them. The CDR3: CASALDGRAGSPLHF. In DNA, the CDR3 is TGTGCCAGCGCCCTGGACGGCCGGGCAGGATCACCCCTCCACTTT. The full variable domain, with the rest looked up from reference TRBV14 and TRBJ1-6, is EAGVTQFPSHSVIEKGQTVTLRCDPISGHDNLYWYRRVMGKEIKFLLHFVKESKQDESGMPNNRFLAERTGGTYSTLKVQPAELEDSGVYFCASALDGRAGSPLHFGNGTRLTVT.

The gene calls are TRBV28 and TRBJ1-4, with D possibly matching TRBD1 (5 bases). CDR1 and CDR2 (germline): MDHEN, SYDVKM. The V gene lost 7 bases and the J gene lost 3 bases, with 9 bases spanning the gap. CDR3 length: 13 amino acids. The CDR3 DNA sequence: TGTGCCAGCACGGGGCAATCTAATGAAAAACTGTTTTTT. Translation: CASTGQSNEKLFF.

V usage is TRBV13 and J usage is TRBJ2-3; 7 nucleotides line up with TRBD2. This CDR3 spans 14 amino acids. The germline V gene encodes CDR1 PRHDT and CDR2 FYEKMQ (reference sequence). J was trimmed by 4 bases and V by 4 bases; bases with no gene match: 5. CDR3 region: CASSYGLVADTQYF. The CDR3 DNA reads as TGTGCCAGCAGCTACGGACTAGTAGCAGATACGCAGTATTTT.

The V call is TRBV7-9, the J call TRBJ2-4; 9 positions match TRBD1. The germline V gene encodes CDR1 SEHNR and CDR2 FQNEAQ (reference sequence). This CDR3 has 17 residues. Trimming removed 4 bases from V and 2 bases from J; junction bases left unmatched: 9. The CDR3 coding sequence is TGTGCCAGCAGCTCGTCCGGGACAGGGTTAACCAAAAACATTCAGTACTTC. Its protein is CASSSSGTGLTKNIQYF.

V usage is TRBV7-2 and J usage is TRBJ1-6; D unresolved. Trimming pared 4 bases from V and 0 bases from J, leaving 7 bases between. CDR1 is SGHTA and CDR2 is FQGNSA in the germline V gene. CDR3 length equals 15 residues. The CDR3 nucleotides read TGTGCCAGCAGCTCCTCTAGCTCCTATAATTCACCCCTCCACTTT. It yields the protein CASSSSSSYNSPLHF. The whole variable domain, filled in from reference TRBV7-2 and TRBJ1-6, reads GAGVSQSPSNKVTEKGKDVELRCDPISGHTALYWYRQSLGQGLEFLIYFQGNSAPDKSGLPSDRFSAERTGGSVSTLTIQRTQQEDSAVYLCASSSSSSYNSPLHFGNGTRLTVT.

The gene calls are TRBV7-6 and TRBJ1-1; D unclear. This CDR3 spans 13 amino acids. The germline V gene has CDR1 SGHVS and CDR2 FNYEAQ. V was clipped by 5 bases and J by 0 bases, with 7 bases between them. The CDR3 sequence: CASSRDLNTEAFF. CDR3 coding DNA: TGTGCCAGCAGCCGAGATCTGAACACTGAAGCTTTCTTT.

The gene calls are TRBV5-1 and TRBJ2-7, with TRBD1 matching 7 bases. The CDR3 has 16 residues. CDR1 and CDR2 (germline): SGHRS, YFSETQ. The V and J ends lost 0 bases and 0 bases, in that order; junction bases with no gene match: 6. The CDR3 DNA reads TGCGCCAGCAGCTTGGCCTGGGCAGGGGGCTCCTACGAGCAGTACTTC. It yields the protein CASSLAWAGGSYEQYF. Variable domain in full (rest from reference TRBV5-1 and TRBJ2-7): KAGVTQTPRYLIKTRGQQVTLSCSPISGHRSVSWYQQTPGQGLQFLFEYFSETQRNKGNFPGRFSGRQFSNSRSEMNVSTLELGDSALYLCASSLAWAGGSYEQYFGPGTRLTVT.

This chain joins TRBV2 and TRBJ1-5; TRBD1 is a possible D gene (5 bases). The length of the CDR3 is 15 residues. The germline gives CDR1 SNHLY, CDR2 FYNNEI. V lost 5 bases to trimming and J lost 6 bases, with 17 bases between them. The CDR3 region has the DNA TGTGCCAGCAGTCTGGGACCGGGGTTTGGTCAGCCCCAGCATTTT. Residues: CASSLGPGFGQPQHF.

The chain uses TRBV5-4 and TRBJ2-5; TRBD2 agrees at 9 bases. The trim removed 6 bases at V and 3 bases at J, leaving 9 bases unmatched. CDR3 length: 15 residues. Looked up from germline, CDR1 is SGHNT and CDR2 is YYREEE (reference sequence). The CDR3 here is CASTLAGTVKETQYF. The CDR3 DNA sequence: TGTGCCAGCACCCTAGCGGGAACGGTTAAAGAGACCCAGTACTTC.

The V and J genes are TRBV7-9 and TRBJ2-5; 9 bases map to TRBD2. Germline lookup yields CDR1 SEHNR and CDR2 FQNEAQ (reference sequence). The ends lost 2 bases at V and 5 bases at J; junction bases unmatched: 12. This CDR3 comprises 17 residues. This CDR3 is CASSLRGLRGGGETQYF. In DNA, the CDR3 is TGTGCCAGCAGCTTAAGAGGATTGCGGGGGGGCGGTGAGACCCAGTACTTC.

The CDR3 DNA reads as TGTGCCAGCAGCAACTTTGTCAATGGGCCTCACGAGCAGTACTTC. As protein: CASSNFVNGPHEQYF. V is TRBV21-1 and J is TRBJ2-7; TRBD1 is taken as the D call from the table, unchecked against the DNA. TRBV21-1 is classified as a pseudogene. CDR3 size: 15 residues.

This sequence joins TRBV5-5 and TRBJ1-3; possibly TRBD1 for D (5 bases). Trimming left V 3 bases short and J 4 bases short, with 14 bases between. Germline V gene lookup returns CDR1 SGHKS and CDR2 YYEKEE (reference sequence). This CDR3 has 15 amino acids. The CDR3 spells CASSWGGTEGNTIYF. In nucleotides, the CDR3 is TGTGCCAGCAGCTGGGGCGGGACCGAGGGAAACACCATATATTTT.

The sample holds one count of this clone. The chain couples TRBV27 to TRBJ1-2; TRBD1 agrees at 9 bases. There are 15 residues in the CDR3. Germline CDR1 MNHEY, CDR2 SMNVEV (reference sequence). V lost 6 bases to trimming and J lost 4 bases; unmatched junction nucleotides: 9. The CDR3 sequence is CASSPTGGPSYGYTF. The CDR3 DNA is TGTGCCAGCAGCCCTACAGGGGGCCCTTCCTATGGCTACACCTTC.

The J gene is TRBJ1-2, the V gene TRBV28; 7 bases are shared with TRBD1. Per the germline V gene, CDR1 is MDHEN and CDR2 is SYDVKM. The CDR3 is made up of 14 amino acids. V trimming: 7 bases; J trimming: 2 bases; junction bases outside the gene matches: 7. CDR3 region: CASTIQTGNYGYTF. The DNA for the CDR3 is TGTGCCAGCACGATCCAGACAGGGAACTATGGCTACACCTTC.

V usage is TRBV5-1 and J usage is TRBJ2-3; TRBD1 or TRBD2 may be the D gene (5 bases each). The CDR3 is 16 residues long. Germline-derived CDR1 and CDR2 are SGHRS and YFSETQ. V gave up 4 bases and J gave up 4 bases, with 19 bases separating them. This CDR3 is CASSLGTPDVPDTQYF. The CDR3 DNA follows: TGCGCCAGCAGCCTAGGGACGCCAGACGTTCCAGATACGCAGTATTTT.

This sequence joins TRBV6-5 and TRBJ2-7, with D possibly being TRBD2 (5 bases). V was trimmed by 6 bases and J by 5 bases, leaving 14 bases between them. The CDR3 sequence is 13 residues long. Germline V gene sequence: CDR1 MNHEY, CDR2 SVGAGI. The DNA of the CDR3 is TGTGCCAGCAGCCGGACCGGGGTCCACGAGCAGTACTTC. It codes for CASSRTGVHEQYF.